This T cell receptor beta chain derives from a study of cytomegalovirus exposure and HLA in healthy donors. Both 60 Vbeta primers and 13 Jbeta primers went into the PCR. Sequenced by immunoSEQ multiplex PCR; TCRdb stores in-frame clones only, minus some. The sample shows 150,000 or so clones, under 85% of them seen only once. In its sample, this clone was seen once. Germline V gives CDR1 GTSNPN, CDR2 SVGIG (reference sequence). Trimming took 0 bases from V and 6 from J, leaving 9 bases between them. The CDR3 has 13 amino acids. The J gene is TRBJ1-5, the V gene TRBV30, with D unresolved. Material for sequencing was PBMCs. This receptor was identified in a man in his late teens or twenties in good health and CMV-seronegative. This chain's CDR3 is CAWSVAHSQPQHF. CDR3 nucleotide sequence: TGTGCCTGGAGTGTAGCCCACAGTCAGCCCCAGCATTTT. Supplemented by reference TRBV30 and TRBJ1-5, the full variable domain reads SQTIHQWPATLVQPVGSPLSLECTVEGTSNPNLYWYRQAAGRGLQLLFYSVGIGQISSEVPQNLSASRPQDRQFILSSKKLLLSDSGFYLCAWSVAHSQPQHFGDGTRLSIL.